This passage covers 22 T cell receptor beta chains from one sample sequenced in a study of human T cells and chemical hapten exposure. TCRdb called the RACE reads again in MiXCR, with one record for every CDR3 protein. The profile shows 95,000 to 150,000 distinct CDR3 sequences, about 11% of them singletons. As for time point: patch test 3, about 24 weeks after DPC sensitization. Treatment defined: therapeutic diphenylcyclopropenone sensitization with weekly scalp DPC. This sample comprised whole blood, obtained in connection with sensitization to the hapten diphenylcyclopropenone (DPC). The receptors stem from a woman in her fifties or sixties with alopecia areata. Some clones in this sample may be carry-over from other donors' samples.

This clonotype was seen ten or more times. V gene TRBV15 combines with J gene TRBJ1-5, with D unresolved. V lost 3 bases to trimming and J lost 0 bases, with 6 bases between them. CDR1 and CDR2 (germline): LNHNV, YYDKDF (reference sequence). The length of the CDR3 is 14 residues. The CDR3 sequence is CATSSSLSNQPQHF. The CDR3 DNA is TGTGCCACCAGCAGTAGCCTTAGCAATCAGCCCCAGCATTTT.

The rearrangement uses TRBV20-1 and TRBJ1-5; 8 positions agree with TRBD1. V was pared by 6 bases and J by 8 bases, with 9 bases of the junction left unmatched. Germline V CDR1 and CDR2: DFQATT, SNEGSKA (reference sequence). The CDR3 runs 13 residues. CDR3 DNA sequence: TGCAGTGCACCGACAGGGGTGGGTAAGCCCCAGCATTTT. Its protein product is CSAPTGVGKPQHF.

This clonotype showed up many times. The chain combines TRBV14 with TRBJ2-3; D is unresolved. The V and J ends lost 0 bases and 4 bases respectively, with 8 bases between them. Germline lookup yields CDR1 SGHDN and CDR2 FVKESK. This CDR3 comprises 14 residues. CDR3 DNA: TGTGCCAGCAGCCAAGATAGAAGCGCAGATACGCAGTATTTT. Translating it yields CASSQDRSADTQYF. Combining the CDR3 with reference TRBV14 and TRBJ2-3 gives the whole variable domain EAGVTQFPSHSVIEKGQTVTLRCDPISGHDNLYWYRRVMGKEIKFLLHFVKESKQDESGMPNNRFLAERTGGTYSTLKVQPAELEDSGVYFCASSQDRSADTQYFGPGTRLTVL.

The gene calls are TRBV7-6 and TRBJ1-4; 9 bases line up with TRBD1. In germline, CDR1 is SGHVS, CDR2 FNYEAQ. Trimming took 5 bases from V and 7 from J; bases not matched to a gene: 8. The CDR3 runs 15 residues. The CDR3 sequence is CASSATGGDGEKLFF. The CDR3 DNA reads TGTGCCAGCAGCGCCACAGGGGGCGACGGTGAAAAACTGTTTTTT.

This clonotype was found a few times. The rearrangement joins TRBV20-1 to TRBJ1-4; perhaps TRBD1 as D (5 bases). Germline CDR1 is DFQATT and CDR2 is SNEGSKA (reference sequence). The CDR3 sequence is 14 residues long. Trimming left V 4 bases short and J 7 bases short, with 16 bases between. The CDR3 region has the DNA TGCAGTGCTACTCAGGGCGCTGGGCGTGAAAAACTGTTTTTT. Its protein product is CSATQGAGREKLFF.

Many counts were recorded for this clonotype. V usage is TRBV29-1 and J usage is TRBJ1-1; 9 positions match TRBD1. This CDR3 is built from 13 residues. The V gene's germline CDR1 is SQVTM and CDR2 ANQGSEA. V shed 7 bases and J 4 bases; nucleotides not matched to a gene: 7. The CDR3 DNA reads TGCAGCGGTAAGACAGGGGGGAGCACTGAAGCTTTCTTT. It translates to CSGKTGGSTEAFF.

This clonotype was picked up a small number of times. The chain recombines TRBV6-5 with TRBJ1-4, with D unresolved. This CDR3 is built from 12 residues. V was shortened by 4 bases and J by 8 bases, with 8 bases between the two germline ends. Per germline, CDR1 MNHEY and CDR2 SVGAGI. This CDR3 is CASSSPGEKLFF. As DNA, the CDR3 is TGTGCCAGCAGTTCGCCTGGCGAAAAACTGTTTTTT.

This clonotype was seen a handful of times. The chain links TRBV12-3 or TRBV12-4 to TRBJ1-1, with D possibly matching TRBD1 (6 bases). V lost 7 bases, J lost 0 bases, and 12 bases lay in between. CDR3 size: 14 residues. CDR3 DNA sequence: TGTGCCAGCAAAGAAACAGGGATGAACACTGAAGCTTTCTTT. It encodes CASKETGMNTEAFF.

The J gene is TRBJ2-7, the V gene TRBV13, with 10 bases aligning to TRBD1. The length of the CDR3 is 15 residues. Trimming removed 7 bases from V and 5 bases from J; junction bases left unmatched: 11. The germline V gene has CDR1 PRHDT and CDR2 FYEKMQ (reference sequence). CDR3 in DNA: TGTGCCAGCACTACCCCCGGGACAGGGGTGAACGAGCAGTACTTC. It codes for CASTTPGTGVNEQYF. Full variable domain (missing parts from reference TRBV13 and TRBJ2-7): AAGVIQSPRHLIKEKRETATLKCYPIPRHDTVYWYQQGPGQDPQFLISFYEKMQSDKGSIPDRFSAQQFSDYHSELNMSSLELGDSALYFCASTTPGTGVNEQYFGPGTRLTVT.

This clonotype was recorded many times. This sequence joins TRBV7-2 and TRBJ2-3; tentatively, D is TRBD2 (6 bases). The CDR3 contains 13 residues. Germline assignment: CDR1 SGHTA and CDR2 FQGNSA. V lost 4 bases and J 5 bases, leaving 10 bases between the germline ends. The CDR3 sequence is CASSSISGDTQYF. The CDR3 DNA reads TGTGCCAGCAGCTCGATTAGCGGAGATACGCAGTATTTT.

This clonotype has a handful of counts. V gene TRBV7-2 combines with J gene TRBJ1-5; D perhaps matches TRBD1 (6 bases). V shed 5 bases and J shed 1 base, with 15 bases lying between them. Looked up from germline, CDR1 is SGHTA and CDR2 is FQGNSA. The CDR3 sequence is 16 residues long. The DNA of the CDR3 is TGTGCCAGCAGCGATAAAAGGCAGGGGAGCAATCAGCCCCAGCATTTT. It encodes CASSDKRQGSNQPQHF.

This clonotype was counted only a few times. For the CDR3, the DNA is TGTGCCAGCAGCCATTTTGAGGGTACCACTGAAGCTTTCTTT. Protein sequence: CASSHFEGTTEAFF. J is TRBJ1-1 and V is TRBV16; D unclear. Germline lookup yields CDR1 KGHSY and CDR2 FQNENV. Trimming took 3 bases from V and 4 from J, leaving 12 bases between them. The CDR3 runs 14 residues.

The chain carries TRBV28 and TRBJ2-1; D gene uncertain. Germline lookup yields CDR1 MDHEN and CDR2 SYDVKM. The CDR3 has 17 amino acids. Deletions cut 1 base from V and 0 bases from J, with 13 bases between. CDR3 DNA: TGTGCCAGCAGTTTATCCCGACGGACGAGCTCCTACAATGAGCAGTTCTTC. It encodes CASSLSRRTSSYNEQFF.

This clonotype has at least ten counts. This chain joins TRBV12-3 or TRBV12-4 and TRBJ2-1; D gene unclear. V was shortened by 3 bases and J by 6 bases, with 9 bases between the two germline ends. CDR3 length equals 13 residues. CDR3 DNA sequence: TGTGCCAGCAGTTTCGGATCCCCCAATGAGCAGTTCTTC. Its translation: CASSFGSPNEQFF.

V and J are TRBV6-1 and TRBJ2-7; D is unclear. From germline, CDR1 is MNHNS and CDR2 SASEGT. This CDR3 is built from 13 residues. V dropped 8 bases and J dropped 2 bases, with 13 bases sitting between them. This CDR3 is CASAQNRPYEQYF. In nucleotides, the CDR3 is TGTGCCAGCGCTCAGAACAGACCCTACGAGCAGTACTTC.

This clonotype was detected only a few times. The chain combines TRBV2 with TRBJ1-6; TRBD1 agrees at 8 bases. Germline lookup yields CDR1 SNHLY and CDR2 FYNNEI. V lost 10 bases, J lost 8 bases, and 10 bases stayed unmatched. The CDR3 is 14 amino acids. Here the CDR3 DNA reads TGTGCCACCCGATTCAGGGGGCTGGATTCACCCCTCCACTTT. Encoded protein: CATRFRGLDSPLHF.

This clonotype has at least ten counts. This chain uses TRBV7-2 with TRBJ2-2, with TRBD2 matching 8 bases. The CDR3 length is 16 residues. V lost 4 bases, J lost 1 base, and 5 bases stayed unmatched. Per the germline V gene, CDR1 is SGHTA and CDR2 is FQGNSA. For the CDR3, the DNA is TGTGCCAGCAGCTCAAAAGCGGGAGTGAACACCGGGGAGCTGTTTTTT. Protein: CASSSKAGVNTGELFF. The full variable domain, its missing parts supplied by reference TRBV7-2 and TRBJ2-2, is GAGVSQSPSNKVTEKGKDVELRCDPISGHTALYWYRQSLGQGLEFLIYFQGNSAPDKSGLPSDRFSAERTGGSVSTLTIQRTQQEDSAVYLCASSSKAGVNTGELFFGEGSRLTVL.

This clonotype has a count of ten or more. The chain has TRBV29-1 and TRBJ2-3, with 11 positions matching TRBD2. The J segment lost 4 bases and the V segment lost 3 bases, leaving 12 bases of the junction unmatched. The length of the CDR3 is 17 residues. Germline CDR1 and CDR2: SQVTM and ANQGSEA. CDR3 DNA sequence: TGCAGCGTTGAGAGGGCTAGCGGGAGGTTAGTTCCAGATACGCAGTATTTT. This gives the protein CSVERASGRLVPDTQYF.

This clonotype was counted a few times. The chain couples TRBV4-2 to TRBJ2-5; either TRBD1 or TRBD2 may fit D (5 bases each). Germline CDR1 and CDR2: LGHNA and YNFKEQ. The CDR3 has 15 amino acids. V lost 6 bases to trimming and J lost 1 base, with 15 bases between them. The CDR3 region has the DNA TGTGCCAGCAGAAGTCAAGAGGGGCCCCAAGAGACCCAGTACTTC. Translation: CASRSQEGPQETQYF.

The rearrangement joins TRBV7-8 to TRBJ2-7; 7 bases fit TRBD1. Germline V gene sequence: CDR1 SGHVS, CDR2 FQNEAQ. The CDR3 runs 13 residues. Losses at the gene ends were 5 bases for V and 4 bases for J; bases not matched to a gene: 5. The CDR3, as DNA: TGTGCCAGCAGCCCGGGACAGCTTTACGAGCAGTACTTC. This encodes CASSPGQLYEQYF.

There are a few counts of this clonotype. This chain links TRBV9 with TRBJ1-5; 8 bases are a match to TRBD1. CDR3 length: 14 amino acids. The V gene end was trimmed by 3 bases and the J gene end by 7 bases; junction bases not matched to a gene: 6. Germline V gene data show CDR1 as SGDLS and CDR2 as YYNGEE. The CDR3 spells CASSAGQGEQPQHF. The CDR3 coding sequence is TGTGCCAGCAGCGCAGGACAGGGAGAGCAGCCCCAGCATTTT.

This chain uses TRBV28 with TRBJ2-5; 8 nucleotides match TRBD1. CDR1 MDHEN and CDR2 SYDVKM come from the germline V gene. The V and J ends lost 6 bases and 1 base, in that order; junction bases with no gene match: 7. CDR3 size: 15 residues. CDR3 in amino acids: CASSLPTGGQETQYF. CDR3 coding DNA: TGTGCCAGCAGCCTCCCCACAGGGGGCCAAGAGACCCAGTACTTC.